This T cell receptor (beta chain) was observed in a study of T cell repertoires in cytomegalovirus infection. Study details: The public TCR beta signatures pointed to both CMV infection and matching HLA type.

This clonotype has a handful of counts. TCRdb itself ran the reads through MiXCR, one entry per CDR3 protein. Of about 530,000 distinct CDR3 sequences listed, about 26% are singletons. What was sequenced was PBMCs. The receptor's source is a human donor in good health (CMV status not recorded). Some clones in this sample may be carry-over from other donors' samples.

The chain's CDR3 is CASSPQGAFQPQHF. In DNA, the CDR3 is TGTGCCAGCAGCCCTCAGGGGGCATTTCAGCCCCAGCATTTT. This rearrangement joins TRBV7-2 to TRBJ1-5, with 8 bases aligning to TRBD1. This CDR3 has 14 residues. Germline V lookup: CDR1 SGHTA, CDR2 FQGNSA. Trimming removed 5 bases from V and 6 bases from J; junction bases left unmatched: 6.